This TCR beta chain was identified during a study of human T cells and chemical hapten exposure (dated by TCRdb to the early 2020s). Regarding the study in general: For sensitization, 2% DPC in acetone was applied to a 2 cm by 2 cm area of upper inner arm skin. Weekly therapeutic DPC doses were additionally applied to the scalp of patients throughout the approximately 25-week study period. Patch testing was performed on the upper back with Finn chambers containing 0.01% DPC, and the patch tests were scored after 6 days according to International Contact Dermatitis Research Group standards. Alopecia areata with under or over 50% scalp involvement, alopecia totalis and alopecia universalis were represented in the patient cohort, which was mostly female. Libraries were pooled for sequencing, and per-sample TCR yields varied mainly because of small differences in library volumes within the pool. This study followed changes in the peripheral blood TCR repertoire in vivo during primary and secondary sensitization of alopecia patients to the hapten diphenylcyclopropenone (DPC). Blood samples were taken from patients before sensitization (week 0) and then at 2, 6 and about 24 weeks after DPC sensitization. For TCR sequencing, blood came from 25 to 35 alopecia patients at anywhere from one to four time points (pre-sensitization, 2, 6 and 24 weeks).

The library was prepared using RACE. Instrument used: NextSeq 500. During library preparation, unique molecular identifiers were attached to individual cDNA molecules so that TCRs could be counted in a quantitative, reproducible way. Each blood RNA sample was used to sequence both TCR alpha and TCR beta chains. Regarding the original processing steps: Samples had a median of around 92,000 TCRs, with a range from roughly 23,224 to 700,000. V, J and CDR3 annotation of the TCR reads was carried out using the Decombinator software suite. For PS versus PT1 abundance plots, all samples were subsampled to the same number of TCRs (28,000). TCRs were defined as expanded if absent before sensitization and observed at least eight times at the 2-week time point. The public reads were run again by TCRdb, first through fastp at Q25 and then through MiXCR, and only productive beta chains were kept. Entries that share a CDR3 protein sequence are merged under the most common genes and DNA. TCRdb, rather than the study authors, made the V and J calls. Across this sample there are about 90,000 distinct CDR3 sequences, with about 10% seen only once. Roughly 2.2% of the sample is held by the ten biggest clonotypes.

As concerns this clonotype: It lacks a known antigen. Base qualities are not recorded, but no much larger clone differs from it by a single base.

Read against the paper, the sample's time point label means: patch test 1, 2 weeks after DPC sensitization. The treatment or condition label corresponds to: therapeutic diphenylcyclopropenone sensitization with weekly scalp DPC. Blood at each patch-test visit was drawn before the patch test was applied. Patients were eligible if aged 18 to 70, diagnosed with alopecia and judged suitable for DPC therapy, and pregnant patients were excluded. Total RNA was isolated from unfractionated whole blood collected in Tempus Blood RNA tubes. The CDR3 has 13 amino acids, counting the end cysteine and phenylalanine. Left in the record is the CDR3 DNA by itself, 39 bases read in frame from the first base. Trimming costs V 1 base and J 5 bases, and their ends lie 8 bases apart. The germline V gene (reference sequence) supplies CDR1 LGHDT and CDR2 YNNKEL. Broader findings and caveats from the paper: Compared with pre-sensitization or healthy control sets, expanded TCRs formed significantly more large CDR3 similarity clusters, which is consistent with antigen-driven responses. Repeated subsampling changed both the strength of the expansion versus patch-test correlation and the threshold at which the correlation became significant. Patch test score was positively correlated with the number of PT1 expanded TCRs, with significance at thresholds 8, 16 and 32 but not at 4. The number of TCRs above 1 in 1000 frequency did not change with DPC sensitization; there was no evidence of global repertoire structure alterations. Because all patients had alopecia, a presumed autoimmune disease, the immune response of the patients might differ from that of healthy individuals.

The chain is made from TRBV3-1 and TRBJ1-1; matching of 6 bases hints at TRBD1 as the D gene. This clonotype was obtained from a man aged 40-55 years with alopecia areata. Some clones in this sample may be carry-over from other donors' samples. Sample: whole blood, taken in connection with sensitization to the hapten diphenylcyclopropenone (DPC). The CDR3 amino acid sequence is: CASSQAQGTEAFF. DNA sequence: TGTGCCAGCAGCCAAGCCCAGGGGACTGAAGCTTTCTTT.